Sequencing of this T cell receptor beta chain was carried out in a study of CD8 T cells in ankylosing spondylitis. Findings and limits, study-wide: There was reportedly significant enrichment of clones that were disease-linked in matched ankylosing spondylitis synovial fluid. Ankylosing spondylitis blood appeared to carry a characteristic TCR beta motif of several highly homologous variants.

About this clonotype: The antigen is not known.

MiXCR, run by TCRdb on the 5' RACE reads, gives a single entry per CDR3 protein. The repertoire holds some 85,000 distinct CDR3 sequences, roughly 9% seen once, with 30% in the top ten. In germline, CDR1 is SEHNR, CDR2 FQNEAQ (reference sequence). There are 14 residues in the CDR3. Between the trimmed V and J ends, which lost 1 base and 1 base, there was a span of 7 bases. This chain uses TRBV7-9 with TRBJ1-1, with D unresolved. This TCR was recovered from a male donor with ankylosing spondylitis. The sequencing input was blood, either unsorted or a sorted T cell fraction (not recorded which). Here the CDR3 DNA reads TGTGCCAGCAGCTTAGGGGCCACGAACACTGAAGCTTTCTTT. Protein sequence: CASSLGATNTEAFF.